The entry that follows covers one TCR beta chain sequence. As yet, its antigen is unknown. The data were taken from a study of T cell responses to AZD1222 COVID-19 vaccine. Findings of the study overall: A rise in Spike-specific TCR breadth and depth followed two AZD1222 doses. The donors showed a predominance of white British ancestry and of females, with possible underestimation of clonal diversity. CD4 TCRs linked to vaccination spanned spike, dominating at 160-218 and 743-854.

Clones were sequenced by immunoSEQ multiplex PCR, and TCRdb holds only the in-frame ones, with some missing. The sample has around 140,000 clones, nearly 95% seen once; the top ten hold roughly 3.5%. The CDR3 covers 13 residues. Trimming took 9 bases from V and 3 from J, leaving 14 bases between them. This chain uses TRBV12-3 or TRBV12-4 with TRBJ1-2, with D perhaps matching TRBD1 (5 bases). This receptor was identified in an adult who received the AZD1222 COVID-19 vaccine. The sequencing here drew on peripheral blood, taken 28 days after the second AZD1222 dose. The CDR3 here is CASLKWGDYGYTF. The DNA of the CDR3 is TGTGCCAGTTTAAAGTGGGGGGACTATGGCTACACCTTC.